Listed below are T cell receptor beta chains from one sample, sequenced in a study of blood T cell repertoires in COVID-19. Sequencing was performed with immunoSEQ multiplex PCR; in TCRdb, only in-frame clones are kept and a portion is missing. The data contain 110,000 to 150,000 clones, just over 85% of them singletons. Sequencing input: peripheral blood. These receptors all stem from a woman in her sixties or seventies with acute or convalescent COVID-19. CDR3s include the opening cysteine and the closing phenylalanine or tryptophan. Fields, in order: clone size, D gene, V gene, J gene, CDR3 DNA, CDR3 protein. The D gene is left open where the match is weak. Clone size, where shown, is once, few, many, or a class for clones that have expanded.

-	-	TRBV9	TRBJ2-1	TGTGCCAGCAGCGTAGGGTCGACACCAGGCAATGAGCAGTTCTTC	CASSVGSTPGNEQFF
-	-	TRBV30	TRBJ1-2	TGTGCCTGGGCAGAGGAGGTTAACTATGGCTACACCTTC	CAWAEEVNYGYTF
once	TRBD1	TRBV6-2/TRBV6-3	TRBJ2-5	TGTGCCAGCAGCTCCGGGACAGGGGGCGTAAAGACCCAGTACTTC	CASSSGTGGVKTQYF
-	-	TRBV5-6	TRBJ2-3	TGTGCCAGCAGCTTGGAAGGGAGCCCGGGCACAGATACGCAGTATTTT	CASSLEGSPGTDTQYF
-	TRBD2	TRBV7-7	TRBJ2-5	TGTGCTAGCAGCTTAGGGGCGACTAGCGGGGGCCTAGAGACCCAGTACTTC	CASSLGATSGGLETQYF
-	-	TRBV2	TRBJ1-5	TGTGCCAGCAGTGAGTACCGAACACGGCCCCAGCATTTT	CASSEYRTRPQHF
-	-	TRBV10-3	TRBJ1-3	TGTGCCATCACCGACGGGGGGCCAGGGAGCTCTGGAAACACCATATATTTT	CAITDGGPGSSGNTIYF
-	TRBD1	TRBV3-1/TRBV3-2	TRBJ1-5	TGTGCCAGCAGCCAGCAGGGGGGTCAGCCCCAGCATTTT	CASSQQGGQPQHF
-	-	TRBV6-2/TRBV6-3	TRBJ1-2	TGTGCCAGCAGTTTGCAGGGTTCAGATGGCTACACCTTC	CASSLQGSDGYTF
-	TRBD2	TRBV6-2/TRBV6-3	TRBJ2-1	TGTGCCAGCAGTTACTTAGCTAGCGGGGGTCTACAGAGCTCCTACAATGAGCAGTTCTTC	CASSYLASGGLQSSYNEQFF
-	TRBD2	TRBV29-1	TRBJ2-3	TGCAGCGTTGACGGGCGGGGGGGCTCTGATACGCAGTATTTT	CSVDGRGGSDTQYF
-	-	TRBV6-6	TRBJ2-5	TGTGCCAGCAGCCCCTCGAGGGAAGAGACCCAGTACTTC	CASSPSREETQYF
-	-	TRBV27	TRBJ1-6	TGTGCCAGCAGTTTGTTACAGAATAATTCACCCCTCCACTTT	CASSLLQNNSPLHF
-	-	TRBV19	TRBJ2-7	TGTGCCAGTAGTATAGACAGGGGCATCTACGAGCAGTACTTC	CASSIDRGIYEQYF
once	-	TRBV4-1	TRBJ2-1	TGCGCCAGCAGCCCTGGGCAGGGGCCCTCCTACAATGAGCAGTTCTTC	CASSPGQGPSYNEQFF
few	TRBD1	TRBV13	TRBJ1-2	TGTGCCAGCAGCTTAGGAAGGGGACAGGGACTGGTGGGCTACACCTTC	CASSLGRGQGLVGYTF
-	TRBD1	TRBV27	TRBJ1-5	TGTGCCAGCAGTTCCGGGACAGGGAGGCAGCCCCAGCATTTT	CASSSGTGRQPQHF
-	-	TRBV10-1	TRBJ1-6	TGCGCCAGCAGCGCGCAAGGAAGCAGGGACACCTATAATTCACCCCTCCACTTT	CASSAQGSRDTYNSPLHF
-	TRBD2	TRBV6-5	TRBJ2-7	TGTGCCAGCAGTTCCCCGACTAGCGGAAATCAGTACTTC	CASSSPTSGNQYF
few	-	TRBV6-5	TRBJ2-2	TGTGCCAGCAAAGTTCTTCCGGGGACCGGGGAGCTGTTTTTT	CASKVLPGTGELFF
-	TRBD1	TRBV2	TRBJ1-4	TGTGCCAGCAGCCGGGACAGGGGTAATGAAAAACTGTTTTTT	CASSRDRGNEKLFF
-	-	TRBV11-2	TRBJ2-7	TGTGCCAGCAGCTCCATGTACGAGCAGTACTTC	CASSSMYEQYF
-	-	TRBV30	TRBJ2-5	TGTGCCTGGAGTCTCGGGGGTTACGGGGAGACCCAGTACTTC	CAWSLGGYGETQYF
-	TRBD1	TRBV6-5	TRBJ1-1	TGTGCCAGCAGGGAGGGACAGGGATGGAACACTGAAGCTTTCTTT	CASREGQGWNTEAFF
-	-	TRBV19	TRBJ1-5	TGTGCCAGTAGTATAATACAGGGTTTTCAGCCCCAGCATTTT	CASSIIQGFQPQHF
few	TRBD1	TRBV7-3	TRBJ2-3	TGTGCCAGCAGCTTGGACAGGGGGCTCACAGATACGCAGTATTTT	CASSLDRGLTDTQYF
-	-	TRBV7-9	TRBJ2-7	TGTGCCAGCAGCACCACTATGACGACGTCCAGATCCTACGAGCAGTACTTC	CASSTTMTTSRSYEQYF
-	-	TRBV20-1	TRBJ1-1	TGCAGTGCTAGGAGAACTGAAGCTTTCTTT	CSARRTEAFF
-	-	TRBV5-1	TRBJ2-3	TGCGCCAGCAGCTTGGCCGGTTTCACAGATACGCAGTATTTT	CASSLAGFTDTQYF
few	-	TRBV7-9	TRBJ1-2	TGTGCCAGCAGCCCCCGGACAGACAACTATGGCTACACCTTC	CASSPRTDNYGYTF
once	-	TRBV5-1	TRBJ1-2	TGCGCCAGCAGCCCGGTCGGTCGGTTCTATGGCTACACCTTC	CASSPVGRFYGYTF
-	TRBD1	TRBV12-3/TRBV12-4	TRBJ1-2	TGTGCCAGCAGTTCCCGACAGGGCCATGGCTACACCTTC	CASSSRQGHGYTF
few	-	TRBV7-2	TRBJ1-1	TGTGCCAGCAGCTACTTTGGGGGCGAGGCTTTCTTT	CASSYFGGEAFF
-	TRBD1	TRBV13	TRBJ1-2	TGTGCCAGCAGCTCCTGGACAGGGGGTATGTATGGCTACACCTTC	CASSSWTGGMYGYTF
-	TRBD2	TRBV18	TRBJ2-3	TGTGCCAGCTCACTAGCGGGGGCTAGCACAGATACGCAGTATTTT	CASSLAGASTDTQYF
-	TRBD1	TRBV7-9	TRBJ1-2	TGTGCCAGCAGCTCACAGGGGCGAGGGGTTGGCTACACCTTC	CASSSQGRGVGYTF
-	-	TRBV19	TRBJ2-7	TGTGCCAGTATAGGGGGATACTACGAGCAGTACTTC	CASIGGYYEQYF